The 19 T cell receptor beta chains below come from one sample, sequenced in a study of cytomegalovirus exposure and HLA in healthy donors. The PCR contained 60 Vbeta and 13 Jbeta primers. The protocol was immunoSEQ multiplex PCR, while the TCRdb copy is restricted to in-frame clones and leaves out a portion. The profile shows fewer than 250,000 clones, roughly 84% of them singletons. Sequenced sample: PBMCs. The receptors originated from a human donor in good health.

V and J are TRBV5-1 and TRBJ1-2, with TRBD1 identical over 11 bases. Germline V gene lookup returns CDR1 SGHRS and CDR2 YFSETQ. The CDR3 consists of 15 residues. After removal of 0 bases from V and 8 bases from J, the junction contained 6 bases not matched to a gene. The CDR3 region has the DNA TGCGCCAGCAGCTTGGCCGGACAGGGGGCCGGAGGCTACACCTTC. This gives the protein CASSLAGQGAGGYTF.

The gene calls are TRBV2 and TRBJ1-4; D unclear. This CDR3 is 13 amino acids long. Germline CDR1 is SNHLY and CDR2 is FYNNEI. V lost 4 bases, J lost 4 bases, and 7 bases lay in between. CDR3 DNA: TGTGCCAGCAGTGGTAGATTTAATGAAAAACTGTTTTTT. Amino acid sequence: CASSGRFNEKLFF.

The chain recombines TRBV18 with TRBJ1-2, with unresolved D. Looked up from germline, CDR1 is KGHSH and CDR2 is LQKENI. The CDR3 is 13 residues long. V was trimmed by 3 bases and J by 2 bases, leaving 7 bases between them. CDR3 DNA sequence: TGTGCCAGCTCACCGCCGGTGAACTATGGCTACACCTTC. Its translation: CASSPPVNYGYTF.

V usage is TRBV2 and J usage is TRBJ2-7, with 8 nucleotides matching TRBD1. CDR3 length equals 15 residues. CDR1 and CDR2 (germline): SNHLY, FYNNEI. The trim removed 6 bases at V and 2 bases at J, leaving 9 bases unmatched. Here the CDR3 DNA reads TGTGCCAGCAGAAGAGCGCAGGGGGCGGCCTACGAGCAGTACTTC. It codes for CASRRAQGAAYEQYF. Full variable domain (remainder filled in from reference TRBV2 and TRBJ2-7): EPEVTQTPSHQVTQMGQEVILRCVPISNHLYFYWYRQILGQKVEFLVSFYNNEISEKSEIFDDQFSVERPDGSNFTLKIRSTKLEDSAMYFCASRRAQGAAYEQYFGPGTRLTVT.

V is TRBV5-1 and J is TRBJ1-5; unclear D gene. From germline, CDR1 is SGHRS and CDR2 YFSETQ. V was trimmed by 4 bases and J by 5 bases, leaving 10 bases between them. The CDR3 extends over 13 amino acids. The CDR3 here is CASSLGSDQPQHF. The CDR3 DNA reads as TGCGCCAGCAGCCTAGGTTCGGATCAGCCCCAGCATTTT.

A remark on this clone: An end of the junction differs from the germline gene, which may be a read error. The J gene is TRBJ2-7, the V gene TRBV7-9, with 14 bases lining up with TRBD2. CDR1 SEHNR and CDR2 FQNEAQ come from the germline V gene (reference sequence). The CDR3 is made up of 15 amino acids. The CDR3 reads CSSSLTGLAGDEQYF. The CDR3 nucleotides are TGTTCCAGCAGCTTAACGGGACTAGCGGGAGACGAGCAGTACTTC.

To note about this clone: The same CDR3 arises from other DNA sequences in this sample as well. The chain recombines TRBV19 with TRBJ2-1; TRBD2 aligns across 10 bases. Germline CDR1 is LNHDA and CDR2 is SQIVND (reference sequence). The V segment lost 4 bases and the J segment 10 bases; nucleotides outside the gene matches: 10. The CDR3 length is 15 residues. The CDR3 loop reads CASSSLAGAGGEQFF. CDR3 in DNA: TGTGCCAGTAGTAGTCTAGCGGGGGCGGGTGGCGAGCAGTTCTTC.

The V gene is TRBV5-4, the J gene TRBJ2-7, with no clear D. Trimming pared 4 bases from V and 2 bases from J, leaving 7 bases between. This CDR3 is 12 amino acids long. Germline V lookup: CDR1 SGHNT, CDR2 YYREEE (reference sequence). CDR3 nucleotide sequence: TGTGCCAGCAGCCAGATACCCTACGAGCAGTACTTC. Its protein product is CASSQIPYEQYF.

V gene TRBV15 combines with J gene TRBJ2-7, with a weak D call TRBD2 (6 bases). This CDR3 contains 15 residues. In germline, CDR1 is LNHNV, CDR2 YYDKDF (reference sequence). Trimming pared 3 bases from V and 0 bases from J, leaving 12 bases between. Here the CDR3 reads CATSRGGLSSYEQYF. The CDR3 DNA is TGTGCCACCAGCAGGGGAGGACTCAGCTCCTACGAGCAGTACTTC.

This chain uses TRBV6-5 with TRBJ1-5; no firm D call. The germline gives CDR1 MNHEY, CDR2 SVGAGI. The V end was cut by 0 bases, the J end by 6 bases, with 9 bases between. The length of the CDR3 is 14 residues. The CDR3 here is CASSYSIRVQPQHF. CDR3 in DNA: TGTGCCAGCAGTTACTCGATACGGGTTCAGCCCCAGCATTTT.

CDR3 DNA sequence: TGCGCCAGCAGCCAACTCCGAGGGACTAGGGGATCAGGAACCCAGTACTTC. Residues: CASSQLRGTRGSGTQYF. The chain carries TRBV4-1 and TRBJ2-5, with 8 bases lining up with TRBD2. The CDR3 spans 17 residues. Germline lookup yields CDR1 MGHRA and CDR2 YSYEKL. Germline trimming cut 2 bases from V and 8 bases from J; bases unmatched to any gene: 16.

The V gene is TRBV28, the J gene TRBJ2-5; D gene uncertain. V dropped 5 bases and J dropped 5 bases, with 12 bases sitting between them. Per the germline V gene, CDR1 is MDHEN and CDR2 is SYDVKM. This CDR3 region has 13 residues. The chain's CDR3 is CASSAPSRETQYF. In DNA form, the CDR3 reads TGTGCCAGCAGTGCACCATCTCGGGAGACCCAGTACTTC.

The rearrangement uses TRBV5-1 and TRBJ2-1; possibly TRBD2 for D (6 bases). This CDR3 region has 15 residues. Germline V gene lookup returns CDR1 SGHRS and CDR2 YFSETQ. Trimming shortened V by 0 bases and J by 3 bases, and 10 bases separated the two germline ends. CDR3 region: CASSLVGEVYNEQFF. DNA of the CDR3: TGCGCCAGCAGCTTGGTGGGGGAGGTCTACAATGAGCAGTTCTTC.

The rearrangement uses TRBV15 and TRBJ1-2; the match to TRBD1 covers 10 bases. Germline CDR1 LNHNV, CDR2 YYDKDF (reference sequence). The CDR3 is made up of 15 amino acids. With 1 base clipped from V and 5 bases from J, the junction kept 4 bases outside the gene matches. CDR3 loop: CATSRGQGASYGYTF. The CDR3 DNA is TGTGCCACCAGCAGAGGACAGGGGGCGAGTTATGGCTACACCTTC. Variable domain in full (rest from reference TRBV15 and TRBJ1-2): DAMVIQNPRYQVTQFGKPVTLSCSQTLNHNVMYWYQQKSSQAPKLLFHYYDKDFNNEADTPDNFQSRRPNTSFCFLDIRSPGLGDTAMYLCATSRGQGASYGYTFGSGTRLTVV.

The DNA for the CDR3 is TGCGCCAGCAGCGATCCCACTAGCGGCAACTACGAGCAGTACTTC. This gives the protein CASSDPTSGNYEQYF. The chain recombines TRBV5-1 with TRBJ2-7, with TRBD2 matching 8 bases. V lost 4 bases to trimming and J lost 3 bases; unmatched junction nucleotides: 9. Germline V gene data show CDR1 as SGHRS and CDR2 as YFSETQ. The CDR3 has 15 amino acids.

The CDR3 sequence is CAWSSGTSNQPQHF. The CDR3 DNA sequence: TGTGCCTGGAGTTCCGGGACTTCCAATCAGCCCCAGCATTTT. The chain employs TRBV30 and TRBJ1-5; maybe TRBD1 (5 bases). Looked up from germline, CDR1 is GTSNPN and CDR2 is SVGIG (reference sequence). The V end lost 2 bases, the J end lost 3 bases, and 11 bases lay between the germline ends. This CDR3 region has 14 residues.

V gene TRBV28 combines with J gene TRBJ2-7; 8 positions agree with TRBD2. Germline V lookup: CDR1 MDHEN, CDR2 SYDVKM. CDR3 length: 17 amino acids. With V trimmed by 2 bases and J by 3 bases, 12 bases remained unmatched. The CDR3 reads CASSLPRRGAGGYEQYF. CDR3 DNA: TGTGCCAGCAGTTTACCCCGGAGGGGGGCGGGAGGCTACGAGCAGTACTTC.

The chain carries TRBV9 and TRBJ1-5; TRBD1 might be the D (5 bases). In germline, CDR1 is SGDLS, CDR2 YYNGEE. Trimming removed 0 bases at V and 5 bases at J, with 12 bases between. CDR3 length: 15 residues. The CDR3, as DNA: TGTGCCAGCAGCGTAGATCAGGGAACGGATCAGCCCCAGCATTTT. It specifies CASSVDQGTDQPQHF.

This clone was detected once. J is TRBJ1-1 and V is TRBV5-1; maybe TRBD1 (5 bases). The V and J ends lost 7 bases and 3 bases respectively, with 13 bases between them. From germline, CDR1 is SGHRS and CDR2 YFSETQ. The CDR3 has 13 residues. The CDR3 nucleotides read TGCGCCAGCCGACCAGACAGTTACACTGAAGCTTTCTTT. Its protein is CASRPDSYTEAFF.